This T cell receptor (beta chain) was retrieved from a study of blood T cell repertoires in COVID-19. CDR3 length: 16 residues. CDR1 is SGHRS and CDR2 is YFSETQ in the germline V gene. V lost 1 base and J lost 2; bases outside the gene matches: 7. Libraries were prepared by immunoSEQ multiplex PCR; TCRdb keeps only in-frame clonotypes and omits some of them. The sample yields about 150,000 clones, about nine tenths seen once. The sample consisted of peripheral blood. The chain links TRBV5-1 to TRBJ2-7; 9 nucleotides agree with TRBD1. The clonotype originates from a human donor in a cohort sampled during active COVID-19. CDR3 loop: CASSLTGGFSTYEQYF. Here the CDR3 DNA reads TGCGCCAGCAGCTTGACAGGGGGCTTTTCTACCTACGAGCAGTACTTC.